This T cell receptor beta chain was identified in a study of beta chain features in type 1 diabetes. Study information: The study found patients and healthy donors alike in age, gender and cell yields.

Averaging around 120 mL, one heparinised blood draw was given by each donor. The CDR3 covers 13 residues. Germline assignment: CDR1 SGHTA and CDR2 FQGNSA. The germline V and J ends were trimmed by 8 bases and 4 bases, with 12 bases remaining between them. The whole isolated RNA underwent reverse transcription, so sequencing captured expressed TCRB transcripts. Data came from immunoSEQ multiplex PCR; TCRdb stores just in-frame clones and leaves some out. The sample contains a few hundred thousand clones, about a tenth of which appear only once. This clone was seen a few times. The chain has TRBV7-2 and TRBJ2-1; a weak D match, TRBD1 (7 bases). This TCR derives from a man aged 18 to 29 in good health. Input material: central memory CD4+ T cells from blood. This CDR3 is CASATGRYNEQFF. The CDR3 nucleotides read TGTGCCAGCGCGACAGGGAGGTACAATGAGCAGTTCTTC.